The 8 T cell receptor beta chains below come from one sample, sequenced in a study of CD8+CD57+ T cells in acquired aplastic anemia. The authors sequenced patients whose flow cytometry had shown CD8+CD57+ cell expansion. Both TCR beta VDJ combination and CDR3 sequence profiling were carried out. Genomic DNA was the template for this profiling. Using its own MiXCR run on the reads, TCRdb lists one record per CDR3 protein. The sample includes approximately 59,000 distinct CDR3 sequences, approximately 50% of them seen just once. Sample: sorted CD4+, CD8+, or CD8+CD57+ T cells (not recorded which) from PBMCs. These receptors came from a human donor with aplastic anemia.

The CDR3 reads CASSDIRDYGYTF. CDR3 sequence (DNA): TGTGCCAGCAGTGATATCAGGGACTATGGCTACACCTTC. The chain recombines TRBV12-3 or TRBV12-4 with TRBJ1-2; D is perhaps TRBD1 (5 bases). This CDR3 region has 13 residues. The ends were cut back, 5 bases at V and 3 bases at J, with 10 bases in the middle.

This clonotype appeared a few times. This may arise from a read error, as a much more abundant clone is one base away. Without the conserved terminal phenylalanine or tryptophan, this CDR3 likely stems from a read error. The CDR3 region is CASSLVPSWQFL. For the CDR3, the DNA is TGCGCCAGCAGCTTGGTCCCTAGCTGGCAGTTCCTC. The V and J genes are TRBV5-1 and TRBJ2-1; tentatively, D is TRBD2 (5 bases). The CDR3 extends over 12 amino acids. Looked up from germline, CDR1 is SGHRS and CDR2 is YFSETQ. Trimming removed 0 bases at V and 12 bases at J, with 10 bases between.

This clonotype has a count of ten or more. This sequence joins TRBV9 and TRBJ2-5, with D unclear. This CDR3 spans 14 amino acids. Germline lookup yields CDR1 SGDLS and CDR2 YYNGEE. Trimming pared 4 bases from V and 2 bases from J, leaving 12 bases between. The CDR3 coding sequence is TGTGCCAGCAGCTCCGAGGAGCAGCAAGAGACCCAGTACTTC. Translating gives CASSSEEQQETQYF.

This clonotype occurred many times. CDR3 protein: CASSFLTEAFF. DNA for the CDR3: TGTGCCAGCAGCTTTTTAACTGAAGCTTTCTTT. The chain has TRBV11-2 and TRBJ1-1; D remains ambiguous. V dropped 3 bases and J dropped 5 bases, with 4 bases sitting between them. Looked up from germline, CDR1 is SGHAT and CDR2 is FQNNGV. The CDR3 length is 11 residues.

In DNA, the CDR3 is TGTGCCAGCAGCTTAGTAGAGGGAAATTCACCCCTCCACTTT. It encodes CASSLVEGNSPLHF. The rearrangement links TRBV7-9 to TRBJ1-6; no definite D call. Germline V gene data show CDR1 as SEHNR and CDR2 as FQNEAQ (reference sequence). The CDR3 spans 14 residues. V lost 1 base, J lost 7 bases, and 8 bases lay in between. Variable domain in full (rest from reference TRBV7-9 and TRBJ1-6): DTGVSQNPRHKITKRGQNVTFRCDPISEHNRLYWYRQTLGQGPEFLTYFQNEAQLEKSRLLSDRFSAERPKGSFSTLEIQRTEQGDSAMYLCASSLVEGNSPLHFGNGTRLTVT.

This clonotype was found a few times. The V call is TRBV11-2, the J call TRBJ1-5; weak D call: TRBD1 (5 bases). Trimming removed 1 base at V and 1 base at J, with 11 bases between. Per germline, CDR1 SGHAT and CDR2 FQNNGV. The CDR3 spans 16 residues. DNA for the CDR3: TGTGCCAGCAGCTTAGGAGCAGGGCGAAGCAATCAGCCCCAGCATTTT. Translated: CASSLGAGRSNQPQHF.

The chain is built from TRBV29-1 and TRBJ2-5; the D is unclear. V lost 7 bases and J lost 5, with 14 bases in between. Germline V CDR1 and CDR2: SQVTM, ANQGSEA. This CDR3 spans 12 amino acids. In DNA, the CDR3 is TGCAGCGGTGGGGTACCCGGGGAGACCCAGTACTTC. It is translated as CSGGVPGETQYF.

In this sample, this clonotype turned up a few times. The chain joins TRBV24-1 to TRBJ2-5; no firm D call. The germline V gene encodes CDR1 KGHDR and CDR2 SFDVKD. The CDR3 is 11 amino acids. V was pared by 4 bases and J by 4 bases, with 3 bases between. CDR3 residues: CATSEGETQYF. The CDR3, as DNA: TGTGCCACCAGTGAAGGAGAGACCCAGTACTTC.